This TCR beta chain was obtained from a study of cytomegalovirus exposure and HLA in healthy donors. Of note for this clone: Its antigen is currently unknown.

Regarding the study as a whole: Usually a TCR sequence was rare, but some public TCRs were found in many donors. With high specificity and sensitivity, the classifier reportedly diagnosed cytomegalovirus status. Subsequent analysis found a tendency for first-cohort TCR clusters to co-occur within the 110 or so validation repertoires.

There are 15 residues in the CDR3. Trimming at V came to 4 bases and at J to 4 bases, leaving 9 bases not matched to a gene. Germline V lookup: CDR1 SGHRS, CDR2 YFSETQ. The donors were part of the validation cohort, which consisted of some 120 subjects and was separate from the first cohort of several hundred subjects. The data were produced by immunoSEQ multiplex PCR, yet TCRdb's version contains in-frame clones alone and is incomplete. The sample lists over 200,000 clones, roughly 84% occurring once. The specimen sequenced was PBMCs. This receptor was identified in a woman aged 18-29 years in good health and CMV-seropositive. The V and J genes are TRBV5-1 and TRBJ1-1; 8 positions agree with TRBD1. DNA for the CDR3: TGCGCCAGCAGCCTGAGGGGGGACAGGTTCACTGAAGCTTTCTTT. Translating gives CASSLRGDRFTEAFF.